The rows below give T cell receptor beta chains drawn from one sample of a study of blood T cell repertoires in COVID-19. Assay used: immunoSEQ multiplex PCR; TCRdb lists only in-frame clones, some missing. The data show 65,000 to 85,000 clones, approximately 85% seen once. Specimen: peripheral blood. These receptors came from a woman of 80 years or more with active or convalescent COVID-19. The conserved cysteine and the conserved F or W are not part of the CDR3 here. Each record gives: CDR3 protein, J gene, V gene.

CDR3 protein: ASSISSSNQPQH; J gene: TRBJ1-5; V gene: TRBV19
CDR3 protein: ATSERDRDTGELF; J gene: TRBJ2-2; V gene: TRBV24-1
CDR3 protein: ATLEPERSYEQY; J gene: TRBJ2-7; V gene: TRBV6-5
CDR3 protein: ASSIGQGTNEQY; J gene: TRBJ2-7; V gene: TRBV5-1
CDR3 protein: ASSLGTSGSREQF; J gene: TRBJ2-1; V gene: TRBV7-8
CDR3 protein: ASSRTGSNQPQH; J gene: TRBJ1-5; V gene: TRBV2
CDR3 protein: ASSWTPGQASYYGYT; J gene: TRBJ1-2; V gene: TRBV5-1
CDR3 protein: ASSLVRTGNTIY; J gene: TRBJ1-3; V gene: TRBV7-2
CDR3 protein: ASSLRQGLSYEQY; J gene: TRBJ2-7; V gene: TRBV5-1
CDR3 protein: ASSLFLAYNEQF; J gene: TRBJ2-1; V gene: TRBV5-8
CDR3 protein: SGRTSGDEQF; J gene: TRBJ2-1; V gene: TRBV29-1
CDR3 protein: ASSQGLGGHETQY; J gene: TRBJ2-5; V gene: TRBV3-1/TRBV3-2
CDR3 protein: ASTSTGRSGNTIY; J gene: TRBJ1-3; V gene: TRBV11-2
CDR3 protein: ASSLLAGDRLETQY; J gene: TRBJ2-5; V gene: TRBV6-5
CDR3 protein: ASGLVLGRLADYNEQF; J gene: TRBJ2-1; V gene: TRBV12-5
CDR3 protein: ASSYSNLAGNTDTQY; J gene: TRBJ2-3; V gene: TRBV6-2/TRBV6-3
CDR3 protein: ASSSSGARYNEQF; J gene: TRBJ2-1; V gene: TRBV7-3
CDR3 protein: SVSAEAGGNTIY; J gene: TRBJ1-3; V gene: TRBV29-1